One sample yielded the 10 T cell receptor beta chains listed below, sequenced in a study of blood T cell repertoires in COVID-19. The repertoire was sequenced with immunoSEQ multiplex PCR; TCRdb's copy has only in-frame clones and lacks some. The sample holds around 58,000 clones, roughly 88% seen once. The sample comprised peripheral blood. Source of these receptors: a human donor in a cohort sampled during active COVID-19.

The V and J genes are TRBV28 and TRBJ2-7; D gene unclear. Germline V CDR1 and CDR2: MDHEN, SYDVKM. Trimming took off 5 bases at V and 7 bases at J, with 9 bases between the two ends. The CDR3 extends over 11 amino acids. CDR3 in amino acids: CASSLQREQYF. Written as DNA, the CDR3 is TGTGCCAGCAGTCTGCAGCGAGAGCAGTACTTC.

CDR3 nucleotide sequence: TGCGCCAGCAGCCCTCGACAGGATAGCAATCAGCCCCAGCATTTT. This codes for CASSPRQDSNQPQHF. The V call is TRBV4-3, the J call TRBJ1-5; tentatively, D is TRBD1 (6 bases). The V and J ends lost 4 bases and 0 bases respectively, with 10 bases between them. The germline CDR1 and CDR2 sequences are LGHNA and YSLEER. The CDR3 is made up of 15 amino acids.

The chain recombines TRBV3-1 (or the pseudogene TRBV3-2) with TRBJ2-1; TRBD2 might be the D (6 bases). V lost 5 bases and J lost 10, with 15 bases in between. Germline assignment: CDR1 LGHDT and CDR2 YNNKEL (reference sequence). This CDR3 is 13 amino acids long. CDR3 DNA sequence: TGTGCCAGCAGCGCGACGACTAGGCGGGAGCAGTTCTTC. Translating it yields CASSATTRREQFF.

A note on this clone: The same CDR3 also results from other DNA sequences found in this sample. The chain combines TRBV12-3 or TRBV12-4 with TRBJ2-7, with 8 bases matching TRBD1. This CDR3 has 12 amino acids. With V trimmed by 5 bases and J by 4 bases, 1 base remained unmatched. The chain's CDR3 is CASSRQGYEQYF. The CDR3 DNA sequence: TGTGCCAGCAGTAGACAGGGGTACGAGCAGTACTTC.

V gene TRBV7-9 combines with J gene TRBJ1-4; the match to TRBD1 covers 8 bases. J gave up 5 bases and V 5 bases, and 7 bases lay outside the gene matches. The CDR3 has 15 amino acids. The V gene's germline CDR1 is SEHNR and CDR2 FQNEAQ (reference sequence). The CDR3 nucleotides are TGTGCCAGCAGCCCCAGGGGGCACACAAATGAAAAACTGTTTTTT. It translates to CASSPRGHTNEKLFF.

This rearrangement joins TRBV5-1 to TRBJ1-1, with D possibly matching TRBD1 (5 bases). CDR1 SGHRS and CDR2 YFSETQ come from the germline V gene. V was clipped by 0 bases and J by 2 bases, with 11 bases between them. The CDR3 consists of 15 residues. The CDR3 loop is CASSLGTRQNTEAFF. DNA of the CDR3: TGCGCCAGCAGCTTGGGGACACGCCAAAACACTGAAGCTTTCTTT. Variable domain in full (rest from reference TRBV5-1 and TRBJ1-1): KAGVTQTPRYLIKTRGQQVTLSCSPISGHRSVSWYQQTPGQGLQFLFEYFSETQRNKGNFPGRFSGRQFSNSRSEMNVSTLELGDSALYLCASSLGTRQNTEAFFGQGTRLTVV.

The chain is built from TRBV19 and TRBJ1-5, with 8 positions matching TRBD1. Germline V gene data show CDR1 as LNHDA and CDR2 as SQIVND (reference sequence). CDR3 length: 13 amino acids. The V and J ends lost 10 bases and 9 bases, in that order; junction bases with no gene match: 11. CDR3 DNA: TGTGCCACCACCGACAGGGGCCTGGGGCCCCAGCATTTT. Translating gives CATTDRGLGPQHF.

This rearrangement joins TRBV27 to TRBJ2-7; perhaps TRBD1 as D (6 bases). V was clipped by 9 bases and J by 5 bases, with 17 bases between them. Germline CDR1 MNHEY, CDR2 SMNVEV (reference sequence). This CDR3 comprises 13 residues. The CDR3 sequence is CASTGQGVHEQYF. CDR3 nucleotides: TGTGCCAGTACGGGACAAGGGGTCCACGAGCAGTACTTC.

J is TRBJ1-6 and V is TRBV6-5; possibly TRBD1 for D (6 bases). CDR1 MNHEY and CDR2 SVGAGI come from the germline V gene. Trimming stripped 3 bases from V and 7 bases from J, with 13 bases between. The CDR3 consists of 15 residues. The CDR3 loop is CASSYYGQSNSPLHF. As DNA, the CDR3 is TGTGCCAGCAGTTATTACGGACAGAGCAATTCACCCCTCCACTTT.

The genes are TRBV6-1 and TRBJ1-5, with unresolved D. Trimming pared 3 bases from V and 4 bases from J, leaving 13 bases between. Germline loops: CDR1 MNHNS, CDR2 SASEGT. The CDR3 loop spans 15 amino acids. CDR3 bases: TGTGCCAGCAGTGAGGAGGATTTCCGTAATCAGCCCCAGCATTTT. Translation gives CASSEEDFRNQPQHF.